These 8 T cell receptor beta chains came from one sample sequenced in a study of blood T cell repertoires in COVID-19. Sequencing was performed with immunoSEQ multiplex PCR; in TCRdb, only in-frame clones are kept and a portion is missing. This sample yields 200,000 to 300,000 clones, of which roughly nine tenths are seen a single time; approximately 2.4% belongs to the top ten. The sequenced sample consisted of PBMCs or T cells enriched from blood (not recorded which). Source of these receptors: a woman under 30 who had recovered from COVID-19.

The sample holds one count of this clone. V and J are TRBV2 and TRBJ1-1; D is possibly TRBD1 (6 bases). This CDR3 has 15 amino acids. Germline V gene data show CDR1 as SNHLY and CDR2 as FYNNEI. V was clipped by 3 bases and J by 0 bases, with 11 bases between them. CDR3 DNA: TGTGCCAGCAGTGAGGGGACACACATGAACACTGAAGCTTTCTTT. It yields the protein CASSEGTHMNTEAFF. The full variable domain, its missing parts supplied by reference TRBV2 and TRBJ1-1, is EPEVTQTPSHQVTQMGQEVILRCVPISNHLYFYWYRQILGQKVEFLVSFYNNEISEKSEIFDDQFSVERPDGSNFTLKIRSTKLEDSAMYFCASSEGTHMNTEAFFGQGTRLTVV.

V gene TRBV6-6 combines with J gene TRBJ2-3; a weak D match, TRBD1 (6 bases). In germline, CDR1 is MNHNY, CDR2 SVGAGI (reference sequence). The CDR3 is 15 amino acids. V lost 6 bases to trimming and J lost 0 bases, with 13 bases between them. The CDR3 here is CASRDSTSSTDTQYF. The CDR3 coding sequence is TGTGCCAGCAGGGACAGTACCTCTAGCACAGATACGCAGTATTTT.

The J gene is TRBJ2-1, the V gene TRBV11-3; D is uncertain. V dropped 2 bases and J dropped 4 bases, with 9 bases sitting between them. This CDR3 comprises 14 residues. Germline CDR1 SGHNT, CDR2 YENEEA. The CDR3 protein is CASSLMRFYNEQFF. The DNA of the CDR3 is TGTGCCAGCAGCTTAATGAGGTTTTACAATGAGCAGTTCTTC.

The rearrangement uses TRBV6-1 and TRBJ2-7; TRBD2 might be the D (6 bases). Germline assignment: CDR1 MNHNS and CDR2 SASEGT. V was trimmed by 1 base and J by 10 bases, leaving 17 bases between them. CDR3 length: 14 amino acids. CDR3 residues: CASSEDLGRREQYF. CDR3 bases: TGTGCCAGCAGTGAAGATCTAGGAAGGAGGGAACAGTACTTC.

V usage is TRBV7-9 and J usage is TRBJ2-7; possibly TRBD2 for D (6 bases). This CDR3 contains 17 residues. The V gene lost 1 base and the J gene lost 4 bases, with 20 bases spanning the gap. Germline CDR1 and CDR2: SEHNR and FQNEAQ (reference sequence). The CDR3 here is CASSLVGSGGVRYEQYF. The CDR3 DNA follows: TGTGCCAGCAGCTTAGTGGGTAGCGGAGGGGTCAGGTACGAGCAGTACTTC.

The CDR3 loop reads CASSLSQKTGLNEQYF. The CDR3 coding sequence is TGTGCCAGCAGTTTATCCCAAAAGACAGGGTTAAACGAGCAGTACTTC. The chain couples TRBV2 to TRBJ2-7, with TRBD1 matching over 7 bases. This CDR3 has 16 residues. The V and J ends lost 5 bases and 5 bases, in that order; junction bases with no gene match: 15. CDR1 and CDR2 (germline): SNHLY, FYNNEI.

This chain uses TRBV5-6 with TRBJ2-7; D call uncertain. Germline V gene sequence: CDR1 SGHDT, CDR2 YYEEEE. V gave up 0 bases and J gave up 3 bases, with 10 bases separating them. This CDR3 spans 14 amino acids. CDR3 protein: CASSLAGTVYEQYF. The DNA of the CDR3 is TGTGCCAGCAGCTTGGCCGGTACGGTCTACGAGCAGTACTTC.

The chain has TRBV6-5 and TRBJ2-1; TRBD1 might be the D (5 bases). Looked up from germline, CDR1 is MNHEY and CDR2 is SVGAGI. Trimming removed 6 bases from V and 0 bases from J, with 12 bases in between. This CDR3 is 15 amino acids long. CDR3 DNA sequence: TGTGCCAGCAGAAGGACATCAAGCTCCTACAATGAGCAGTTCTTC. Its translation is CASRRTSSSYNEQFF.